Sequencing of this TCR beta chain was carried out in a study of blood T cells in healthy people across ages. The CDR3 length is 15 residues. CDR1 and CDR2 from the germline V gene are MNHNY and SVGAGI (reference sequence). Trimming removed 0 bases from V and 2 bases from J, with 10 bases in between. It was with a sample-barcoded 5' primer and a J-beta primer mix that a second PCR of roughly 7 to 12 cycles was run. A 12-random-nucleotide template-switch adaptor tagged each cDNA molecule. Each CDR3 protein is one row after TCRdb ran MiXCR on the 5' RACE reads. Found here are 1.8 million or so distinct CDR3 sequences, about 39% of them singletons; the top ten hold more than 20%. A word on this clonotype: Its antigen is unknown.

Overall study results and limits: Measured against age, TCR beta diversity per million T cells decreased in a roughly linear manner. Donor CMV infection status was unknown, possibly confounding age-related changes in expanded clonotypes.

This clonotype was sampled from a human donor in good health. Sample: blood. The chain carries TRBV6-6 and TRBJ1-2; D not resolved. The CDR3 region has the DNA TGTGCCAGCAGTTACTCGATCCTACAGAACTATGGCTACACCTTC. Its protein product is CASSYSILQNYGYTF.